Following are 10 T cell receptor beta chains from one sample sequenced in a study of beta chain features in type 1 diabetes. cDNA synthesis used the whole RNA isolate, giving expressed TCRB sequences. TCRdb's copy holds only in-frame clones and misses some; the assay was immunoSEQ multiplex PCR. The sample yields roughly 400,000 clones, about 14% seen once. Sequencing was performed on naive CD4+ T cells from blood. These receptors all come from a woman under 30 in good health.

The V gene is TRBV4-3, the J gene TRBJ1-2, with 8 bases identical to TRBD1. The length of the CDR3 is 17 residues. The ends lost 0 bases at V and 8 bases at J; junction bases unmatched: 14. Germline loops: CDR1 LGHNA, CDR2 YSLEER. Written as DNA, the CDR3 is TGCGCCAGCAGCCAAGAGTTCTTCGGACAGGGCATAAGCGGCTACACCTTC. Translated: CASSQEFFGQGISGYTF.

This clone was seen more than once but under ten times. V usage is TRBV29-1 and J usage is TRBJ1-1, with D maybe TRBD1 (6 bases). Looked up from germline, CDR1 is SQVTM and CDR2 is ANQGSEA. CDR3 length: 15 residues. The V and J ends lost 4 bases and 3 bases respectively, with 18 bases between them. CDR3 residues: CSVGSQGWKDTEAFF. CDR3 coding DNA: TGCAGCGTTGGCTCCCAGGGGTGGAAGGACACTGAAGCTTTCTTT.

The chain carries TRBV10-3 and TRBJ2-5; 7 nucleotides match TRBD2. Unmatched junction bases numbered 2, after V lost 0 bases and J lost 4 bases. The CDR3 runs 14 residues. Per the germline V gene, CDR1 is ENHRY and CDR2 is SYGVKD. The CDR3, as DNA: TGTGCCATCAGTGAGTCGGGAGGGCCAGAGACCCAGTACTTC. Translating gives CAISESGGPETQYF.

The chain recombines TRBV28 with TRBJ2-4; D remains unclear. This CDR3 is 17 amino acids long. Trimming took 7 bases from V and 1 from J, leaving 20 bases between them. CDR1 and CDR2 from the germline V gene are MDHEN and SYDVKM. The CDR3 loop reads CASNDSEPPIAKNIQYF. The CDR3 DNA sequence: TGTGCCAGCAATGATAGTGAACCTCCTATTGCCAAAAACATTCAGTACTTC. The full variable domain, in which reference TRBV28 and TRBJ2-4 provide the parts outside the CDR3, is DVKVTQSSRYLVKRTGEKVFLECVQDMDHENMFWYRQDPGLGLRLIYFSYDVKMKEKGDIPEGYSVSREKKERFSLILESASTNQTSMYLCASNDSEPPIAKNIQYFGAGTRLSVL.

The chain uses TRBV30 and TRBJ1-5; D gene ambiguous. V dropped 2 bases and J dropped 4 bases, with 9 bases sitting between them. This CDR3 has 13 residues. Germline V gives CDR1 GTSNPN, CDR2 SVGIG (reference sequence). Written as DNA, the CDR3 is TGTGCCTGGAGTATGGCCACGAATCAGCCCCAGCATTTT. This sequence encodes CAWSMATNQPQHF.

This clone was seen only a few times. V and J are TRBV7-2 and TRBJ2-5; 8 nucleotides align to TRBD1. The J segment lost 5 bases and the V segment lost 6 bases, leaving 5 bases of the junction unmatched. The length of the CDR3 is 13 residues. CDR1 is SGHTA, CDR2 FQGNSA, per germline. The CDR3 loop is CASSRQGRETQYF. The CDR3 DNA is TGTGCCAGCAGTCGACAGGGGAGGGAGACCCAGTACTTC.

This clone was detected a few times. This chain uses TRBV7-2 with TRBJ2-1; 7 positions agree with TRBD2. Trimming took 1 base from V and 7 from J; bases not matched to a gene: 10. From germline, CDR1 is SGHTA and CDR2 FQGNSA. CDR3 length equals 16 residues. The CDR3: CASSLGPTGAGNEQFF. The CDR3 coding sequence is TGTGCCAGCAGCTTAGGCCCCACGGGAGCGGGGAATGAGCAGTTCTTC.

The rearrangement joins TRBV23-1 to TRBJ1-3; a weak D match, TRBD1 (5 bases). TRBV23-1 is an open reading frame, and its role is uncertain. Deletions cut 7 bases from V and 0 bases from J, with 19 bases between. The CDR3 covers 17 residues. CDR3 region: CASIYEGTALSGNTIYF. The CDR3 region has the DNA TGCGCCAGCATTTACGAGGGGACTGCCCTCTCTGGAAACACCATATATTTT.

This clone appeared a few times. The chain recombines TRBV6-6 with TRBJ2-1, with D perhaps TRBD2 (6 bases). V gave up 8 bases and J gave up 8 bases, with 19 bases separating them. The CDR3 totals 14 residues. Germline assignment: CDR1 MNHNY and CDR2 SVGAGI (reference sequence). The CDR3 loop reads CASCLSGLKDEQFF. Written as DNA, the CDR3 is TGTGCCAGCTGTTTAAGCGGGCTTAAGGATGAGCAGTTCTTC.

In DNA form, the CDR3 reads TGCAGCGTATGGACGGGACAGGAGAGCTCCTACGAGCAGTACTTC. It yields the protein CSVWTGQESSYEQYF. J is TRBJ2-7 and V is TRBV29-1; the match to TRBD1 covers 8 bases. CDR1 and CDR2 (germline): SQVTM, ANQGSEA. With V trimmed by 6 bases and J by 0 bases, 10 bases remained unmatched. CDR3 length equals 15 residues.